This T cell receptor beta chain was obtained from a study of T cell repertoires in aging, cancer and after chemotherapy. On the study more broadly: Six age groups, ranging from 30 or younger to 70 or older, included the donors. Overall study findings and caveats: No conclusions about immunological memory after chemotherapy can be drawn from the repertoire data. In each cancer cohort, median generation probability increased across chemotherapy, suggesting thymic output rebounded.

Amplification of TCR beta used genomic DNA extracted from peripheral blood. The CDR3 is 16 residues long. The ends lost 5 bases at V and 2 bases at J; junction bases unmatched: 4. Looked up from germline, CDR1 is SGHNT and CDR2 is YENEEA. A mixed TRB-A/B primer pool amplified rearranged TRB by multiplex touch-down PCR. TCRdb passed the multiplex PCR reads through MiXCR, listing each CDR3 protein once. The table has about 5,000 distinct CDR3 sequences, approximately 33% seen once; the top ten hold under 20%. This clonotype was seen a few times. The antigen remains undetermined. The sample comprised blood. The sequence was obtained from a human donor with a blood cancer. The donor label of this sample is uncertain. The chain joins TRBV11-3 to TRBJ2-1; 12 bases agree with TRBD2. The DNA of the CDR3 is TGTGCCAGCAGCCGACTAGCGGGAGCCGCCTACAATGAGCAGTTCTTC. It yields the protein CASSRLAGAAYNEQFF.